This is a list of T cell receptor beta chains from one sample in a study of T cells after yellow fever vaccination. TCRdb recomputed calls from the 5' RACE reads with MiXCR, one row per CDR3 protein. The sample lists under 150,000 distinct CDR3 sequences, 12% to 15% occurring once. The sequencing here drew on CD8+ T cells sorted from PBMCs, taken 5 days after the yellow fever booster vaccination. The source of these receptors is a man aged 18 to 30 who received the YFV17D yellow fever vaccine. CDR3s include the opening cysteine and the closing phenylalanine or tryptophan. The order of the fields is J gene, V gene, clone size, CDR3 protein. Clone size is stated in some rows and not others, as once, few, many or a class when expanded.

J: TRBJ1-2; V: TRBV4-1; size: .; CDR3: CASSQGGRQGGNGYTF
J: TRBJ1-1; V: TRBV6-5; size: .; CDR3: CASSYTGWDRPSMNTEAFF
J: TRBJ2-6; V: TRBV2; size: .; CDR3: CASRTLAGGTGANVLTF
J: TRBJ2-1; V: TRBV7-2; size: .; CDR3: CASSPPDTGTRVQWEQFF
J: TRBJ1-1; V: TRBV6-6; size: few; CDR3: CASSYSIEGTTEAFF
J: TRBJ2-1; V: TRBV4-1; size: .; CDR3: CASSQGRNNEQFF
J: TRBJ2-2; V: TRBV27; size: .; CDR3: CASTHVVSTNTGELFF
J: TRBJ2-3; V: TRBV12-3/TRBV12-4; size: few; CDR3: CASSLQGVIDTQYF
J: TRBJ1-2; V: TRBV29-1; size: .; CDR3: CTYDFRADGYTF
J: TRBJ1-1; V: TRBV4-1; size: few; CDR3: CASRPIQTGGEVEAFF
J: TRBJ1-4; V: TRBV4-1; size: many; CDR3: CASSLIAYIGEKLFF
J: TRBJ2-2; V: TRBV5-1; size: few; CDR3: CAIQGSTGELFF
J: TRBJ2-1; V: TRBV12-3/TRBV12-4; size: few; CDR3: CATGTGGADEQFF
J: TRBJ2-3; V: TRBV5-8; size: few; CDR3: CASSQGTVGGDTQYF
J: TRBJ2-2; V: TRBV7-6; size: .; CDR3: CASSYTGTVNTGELFF
J: TRBJ2-3; V: TRBV21-1; size: few; CDR3: CASSRPGGADTQYF
J: TRBJ2-5; V: TRBV10-3; size: .; CDR3: CAISEGRGQETQYF
J: TRBJ2-2; V: TRBV13; size: .; CDR3: CATRDRASGELFF
J: TRBJ2-3; V: TRBV7-9; size: .; CDR3: CASSLILAGDTDTQYF
J: TRBJ2-1; V: TRBV12-5; size: .; CDR3: CASGFGNEQFF
J: TRBJ2-1; V: TRBV7-3; size: few; CDR3: CASSLAMSSYNEQFF
J: TRBJ1-3; V: TRBV5-5; size: .; CDR3: CASSLSRATGNTIYF
J: TRBJ1-4; V: TRBV24-1; size: few; CDR3: CATSDGTDSRNEKLFF
J: TRBJ2-7; V: TRBV29-1; size: few; CDR3: CSAAPSGDYEQYF
J: TRBJ2-4; V: TRBV20-1; size: many; CDR3: CSARRAKNIQYF
J: TRBJ1-1; V: TRBV11-2; size: .; CDR3: CASSPLQADEAFF
J: TRBJ2-3; V: TRBV6-2/TRBV6-3; size: .; CDR3: CASSYPATRTQYF
J: TRBJ1-1; V: TRBV9; size: .; CDR3: CASSAGQGPNTEAFF
J: TRBJ2-1; V: TRBV7-8; size: .; CDR3: CASSPRTGFSPYNEQFF
J: TRBJ2-3; V: TRBV4-2; size: few; CDR3: CASSQTTGGGHIADTQYF
J: TRBJ1-1; V: TRBV6-4; size: .; CDR3: CASSVAYGSTEAFF
J: TRBJ2-3; V: TRBV13; size: .; CDR3: CASSPQSWDTQYF
J: TRBJ2-3; V: TRBV2; size: few; CDR3: CASSEPGLSDTQYF
J: TRBJ2-1; V: TRBV28; size: few; CDR3: CASSKRGNEQFF
J: TRBJ2-3; V: TRBV18; size: few; CDR3: CASSPDRGDTQYF
J: TRBJ1-2; V: TRBV12-3/TRBV12-4; size: .; CDR3: CASSPLGGDYGYTF
J: TRBJ2-1; V: TRBV7-9; size: few; CDR3: CASSFTRPSYNEQFF
J: TRBJ2-3; V: TRBV7-9; size: .; CDR3: CASSLLAGPRDTQYF
J: TRBJ1-1; V: TRBV4-2; size: .; CDR3: CASSQGSEAFF
J: TRBJ1-2; V: TRBV6-5; size: few; CDR3: CASTLYPGQDYGYTF
J: TRBJ2-1; V: TRBV3-1; size: .; CDR3: CASSPLQAGYYNEQFF
J: TRBJ1-4; V: TRBV7-2; size: .; CDR3: CASSFGNEKLFF
J: TRBJ2-6; V: TRBV24-1; size: .; CDR3: CATSDSTVSGANVLTF
J: TRBJ2-2; V: TRBV6-5; size: few; CDR3: CASSYWATGELFF
J: TRBJ1-3; V: TRBV12-3/TRBV12-4; size: few; CDR3: CASNRGNTIYF
J: TRBJ2-1; V: TRBV20-1; size: .; CDR3: CSARDRFFDEQFF
J: TRBJ2-3; V: TRBV7-3; size: .; CDR3: CASSLTSGAADTQYF
J: TRBJ2-2; V: TRBV7-9; size: few; CDR3: CASSSSGRGVGNTGELFF
J: TRBJ1-1; V: TRBV19; size: .; CDR3: CASSGWDSGNTEAFF